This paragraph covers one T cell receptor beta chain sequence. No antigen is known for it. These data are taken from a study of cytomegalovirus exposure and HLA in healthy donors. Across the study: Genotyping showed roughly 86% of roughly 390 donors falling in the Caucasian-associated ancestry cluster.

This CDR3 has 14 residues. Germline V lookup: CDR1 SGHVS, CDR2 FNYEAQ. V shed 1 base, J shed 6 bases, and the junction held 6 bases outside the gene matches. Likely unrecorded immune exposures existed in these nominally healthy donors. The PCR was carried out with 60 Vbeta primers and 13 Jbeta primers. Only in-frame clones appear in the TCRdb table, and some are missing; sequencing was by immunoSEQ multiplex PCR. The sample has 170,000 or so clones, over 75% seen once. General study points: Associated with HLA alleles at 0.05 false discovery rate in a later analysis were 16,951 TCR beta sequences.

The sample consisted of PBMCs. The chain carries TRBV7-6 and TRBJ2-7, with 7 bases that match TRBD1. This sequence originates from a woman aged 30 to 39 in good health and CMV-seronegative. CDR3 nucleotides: TGTGCCAGCAGCTTAGGGGGGACAGATCTCGAGCAGTACTTC. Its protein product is CASSLGGTDLEQYF. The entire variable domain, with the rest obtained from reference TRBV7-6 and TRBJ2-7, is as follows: GAGVSQSPRYKVTKRGQDVALRCDPISGHVSLYWYRQALGQGPEFLTYFNYEAQQDKSGLPNDRFSAERPEGSISTLTIQRTEQRDSAMYRCASSLGGTDLEQYFGPGTRLTVT.